This T cell receptor (beta chain) emerged from a study of T cells in Graves' hyperthyroidism and ophthalmopathy. CDR3 length equals 13 residues. V gave up 6 bases and J gave up 4 bases, with 12 bases separating them. This clonotype showed up many times. Authors of the study amplified TCR beta CDR3 regions from RNA transcripts. TCR CDR3 regions were first amplified by RT-PCR with HTBI primers. Using its own MiXCR run on the multiplex PCR reads, TCRdb lists one record per CDR3 protein. The table has 530,000 or so distinct CDR3 sequences, about 24% seen once. Sequencing was performed on blood. The chain uses TRBV12-3 or TRBV12-4 and TRBJ1-2; tentative D call: TRBD1 (5 bases). The TCR was taken from a woman younger than 45 with Graves' ophthalmopathy. The CDR3 DNA reads as TGTGCCAGCAGCTTAACAGGCAGCTATGGCTACACCTTC. This gives the protein CASSLTGSYGYTF.